The 23 T cell receptor beta chains below were found in one sample sequenced in a study of regulatory T cells in long-lasting Graves disease. Through Arm-PCR of CDR3 regions and iRepertoire HTBI primers, TCR beta libraries were built. Each CDR3 protein gets one entry after TCRdb re-called the multiplex PCR reads with MiXCR. Of about 470,000 distinct CDR3 sequences detected, under 20% appear once; the ten largest clones hold more than 9%. Specified time point: newly diagnosed GD, antithyroid drugs for less than 3 months. PBMC-extracted RNA yielded the TCR library. Another study also made use of these data, one on T cells in Graves' hyperthyroidism and ophthalmopathy.

The starting material was peripheral blood mononuclear cells (PBMCs), obtained at new diagnosis, from a patient treated with antithyroid drugs. The receptors come from a man in his forties with Graves disease.

In this sample, this clonotype turned up many times. The chain's CDR3 is CASSPEWTGELFF. DNA of the CDR3: TGCGCCAGCAGCCCGGAGTGGACCGGGGAGCTGTTTTTT. This sequence joins TRBV5-1 and TRBJ2-2; D unclear. V lost 4 bases, J lost 5 bases, and 9 bases lay in between. The CDR3 loop spans 13 amino acids. The germline V gene encodes CDR1 SGHRS and CDR2 YFSETQ.

In this sample, this clonotype turned up many times. The chain uses TRBV5-1 and TRBJ2-4; TRBD1 matches 8 bases. Unmatched junction bases numbered 5, after V lost 4 bases and J lost 8 bases. The CDR3 consists of 13 residues. Germline loops: CDR1 SGHRS, CDR2 YFSETQ. CDR3 bases: TGCGCCAGCAGCAAGGGACAGGCGGACATTCAGTACTTC. Amino acids: CASSKGQADIQYF.

This clonotype showed up many times. CDR3 residues: CASRNRGAILNNEQFF. CDR3 nucleotides: TGTGCCAGCAGGAACAGGGGCGCAATCCTTAACAATGAGCAGTTCTTC. The V and J genes are TRBV28 and TRBJ2-1; 7 nucleotides line up with TRBD1. Germline values: CDR1 MDHEN, CDR2 SYDVKM. The CDR3 runs to 16 residues. Trimming cost V 6 bases and J 5 bases; bases outside gene matches: 13. The whole variable domain, remainder taken from reference TRBV28 and TRBJ2-1, is DVKVTQSSRYLVKRTGEKVFLECVQDMDHENMFWYRQDPGLGLRLIYFSYDVKMKEKGDIPEGYSVSREKKERFSLILESASTNQTSMYLCASRNRGAILNNEQFFGPGTRLTVL.

This clonotype has at least ten counts. The chain combines TRBV7-9 with TRBJ2-7, with TRBD1 matching over 8 bases. The CDR3 is 14 residues long. Germline V gene data show CDR1 as SEHNR and CDR2 as FQNEAQ (reference sequence). Trimming cost V 4 bases and J 3 bases; bases outside gene matches: 5. The DNA of the CDR3 is TGTGCCAGCAGCTCACGGACAGGGATCTACGAGCAGTACTTC. It codes for CASSSRTGIYEQYF.

There are many counts of this clonotype. The chain couples TRBV12-3 or TRBV12-4 to TRBJ2-2; no firm D call. This CDR3 contains 17 residues. V was trimmed by 2 bases and J by 1 base, leaving 14 bases between them. CDR3 residues: CASSLWASRVNTGELFF. Written as DNA, the CDR3 is TGTGCCAGCAGTTTATGGGCCTCTAGAGTGAACACCGGGGAGCTGTTTTTT.

The table lists this clonotype with many counts. The genes are TRBV28 and TRBJ2-2; D is possibly TRBD2 (6 bases). V was clipped by 6 bases and J by 6 bases, with 14 bases between them. There are 14 residues in the CDR3. Germline V gene sequence: CDR1 MDHEN, CDR2 SYDVKM. CDR3 coding DNA: TGTGCCAGCAGCAATCCCGGGGGATCCGGGGAGCTGTTTTTT. Protein: CASSNPGGSGELFF.

This clonotype was observed at least ten times. The rearrangement links TRBV3-1 to TRBJ2-3, with D possibly TRBD2 on 5 matching bases. Trimming pared 4 bases from V and 4 bases from J, leaving 12 bases between. The CDR3 has 14 residues. Germline values: CDR1 LGHDT, CDR2 YNNKEL (reference sequence). CDR3 nucleotide sequence: TGTGCCAGCAGCCGCAGCGGAGCGGCAGATACGCAGTATTTT. This gives the protein CASSRSGAADTQYF.

This clonotype was seen more than once but under ten times. V gene TRBV6-1 combines with J gene TRBJ2-2, with a tentative D call TRBD2 (6 bases). Trimming shortened V by 6 bases and J by 0 bases, and 11 bases separated the two germline ends. The CDR3 length is 15 residues. The germline V gene encodes CDR1 MNHNS and CDR2 SASEGT. The CDR3 nucleotides are TGTGCCAGCAGCAAACTAGCAGCGAACACCGGGGAGCTGTTTTTT. This gives the protein CASSKLAANTGELFF.

The rearrangement links TRBV2 to TRBJ2-3; D may be TRBD1 or TRBD2 (5 bases each). Germline V lookup: CDR1 SNHLY, CDR2 FYNNEI. The CDR3 has 14 amino acids. V was clipped by 6 bases and J by 6 bases, with 16 bases between them. CDR3 sequence (DNA): TGTGCCAGCAGGGCCGGGACCCGCCAGGATACGCAGTATTTT. Residues: CASRAGTRQDTQYF.

This clonotype was observed a few times. The genes are TRBV7-9 and TRBJ1-6; D is ambiguous. Germline V CDR1 and CDR2: SEHNR, FQNEAQ (reference sequence). This CDR3 has 14 residues. Trimming removed 3 bases from V and 2 bases from J, with 5 bases in between. The CDR3 spells CASSFTAYNSPLHF. In DNA form, the CDR3 reads TGTGCCAGCAGCTTTACGGCCTATAATTCACCCCTCCACTTT. The whole variable domain, filled in from reference TRBV7-9 and TRBJ1-6, reads DTGVSQNPRHKITKRGQNVTFRCDPISEHNRLYWYRQTLGQGPEFLTYFQNEAQLEKSRLLSDRFSAERPKGSFSTLEIQRTEQGDSAMYLCASSFTAYNSPLHFGNGTRLTVT.

The V gene is TRBV7-9, the J gene TRBJ2-5, with no clear D. This CDR3 contains 11 residues. Trimming shortened V by 4 bases and J by 9 bases, and 9 bases separated the two germline ends. Germline V gene sequence: CDR1 SEHNR, CDR2 FQNEAQ (reference sequence). CDR3 protein: CASSSLGPQYF. The CDR3 bases are TGTGCCAGCAGCTCGCTAGGACCCCAGTACTTC.

The J gene is TRBJ1-4, the V gene TRBV12-3 or TRBV12-4; weak D call: TRBD1 (6 bases). The V gene lost 5 bases and the J gene lost 15 bases, with 16 bases spanning the gap. This CDR3 has 12 amino acids. CDR3 region: CASSQKHREMFF. The CDR3 nucleotides read TGTGCCAGCAGTCAAAAACACAGGGAAATGTTTTTT.

This clonotype occurred many times. This chain connects TRBV13 to TRBJ2-4, with a possible D match to TRBD1 (6 bases). The CDR3 is 15 residues long. Germline V lookup: CDR1 PRHDT, CDR2 FYEKMQ (reference sequence). Trimming stripped 3 bases from V and 2 bases from J, with 11 bases between. The CDR3 DNA reads TGTGCCAGCAGCTTCTGGACAGACTCCAAAAACATTCAGTACTTC. Its protein is CASSFWTDSKNIQYF.

In this sample, this clonotype turned up a few times. The V and J genes are TRBV29-1 and TRBJ2-5; the D gene is possibly TRBD1 (5 bases). The length of the CDR3 is 13 residues. The germline gives CDR1 SQVTM, CDR2 ANQGSEA. V lost 4 bases and J 4 bases, leaving 13 bases between the germline ends. CDR3 amino acids: CSVALGVAETQYF. The CDR3 DNA is TGCAGCGTTGCATTAGGGGTGGCAGAGACCCAGTACTTC.

The CDR3 bases are TGCAGTGCTAGTACAGGGGGCGACCACGAGCAGTACTTC. It codes for CSASTGGDHEQYF. The V call is TRBV20-1, the J call TRBJ2-7; 9 bases map to TRBD1. CDR3 size: 13 residues. Per the germline V gene, CDR1 is DFQATT and CDR2 is SNEGSKA (reference sequence). Trimming cost V 3 bases and J 5 bases; bases outside gene matches: 5.

The chain links TRBV2 to TRBJ1-1; D is uncertain. The germline V gene encodes CDR1 SNHLY and CDR2 FYNNEI. This CDR3 spans 13 amino acids. V was cut by 6 bases and J by 4 bases, with 12 bases left in between. CDR3 region: CASSAVAATEAFF. The CDR3 bases are TGTGCCAGCAGCGCAGTGGCAGCCACTGAAGCTTTCTTT. Combining the CDR3 with reference TRBV2 and TRBJ1-1 gives the whole variable domain EPEVTQTPSHQVTQMGQEVILRCVPISNHLYFYWYRQILGQKVEFLVSFYNNEISEKSEIFDDQFSVERPDGSNFTLKIRSTKLEDSAMYFCASSAVAATEAFFGQGTRLTVV.

This clonotype was seen repeatedly, ten times or more. The chain combines TRBV24-1 with TRBJ2-7, with 8 bases matching TRBD2. This CDR3 comprises 15 residues. Losses at the gene ends were 3 bases for V and 0 bases for J; bases not matched to a gene: 3. Looked up from germline, CDR1 is KGHDR and CDR2 is SFDVKD. CDR3 nucleotide sequence: TGTGCCACCAGTGATCGGACTAGCCGCTCCTACGAGCAGTACTTC. Its protein is CATSDRTSRSYEQYF.

This clonotype was seen more than once but under ten times. Germline and junction disagree at one end, which may indicate a read error. The chain links TRBV5-1 to TRBJ2-7, with 7 positions matching TRBD1. The germline CDR1 and CDR2 sequences are SGHRS and YFSETQ. The CDR3 has 16 residues. The CDR3 reads CASSLRAQGVAYEQYF. The CDR3 DNA is TGTGCCAGCAGCTTACGGGCCCAGGGGGTCGCCTACGAGCAGTACTTC.

This clonotype came up many times. The chain joins TRBV3-1 to TRBJ1-2; D not resolved. Germline values: CDR1 LGHDT, CDR2 YNNKEL (reference sequence). Trimming shortened V by 1 base and J by 3 bases, and 6 bases separated the two germline ends. The CDR3 contains 13 residues. The CDR3 spells CASSQAGYYGYTF. CDR3 nucleotide sequence: TGTGCCAGCAGCCAAGCAGGATACTATGGCTACACCTTC.

A word on this clonotype: A read error may be the cause here, since a much bigger clone is one base away. V usage is TRBV28 and J usage is TRBJ1-5; D gene unclear. Germline V lookup: CDR1 MDHEN, CDR2 SYDVKM. This CDR3 has 15 amino acids. The CDR3 protein is CASRPAENSDQPQHF. CDR3 DNA: TGTGCCAGCAGGCCGGCGGAGAATAGCGATCAGCCCCAGCATTTT.

This clonotype has a count of ten or more. This chain uses TRBV12-3 or TRBV12-4 with TRBJ2-1; D uncertain. Trimming cost V 2 bases and J 9 bases, with 14 bases left between them. The CDR3 extends over 14 amino acids. The CDR3 DNA is TGTGCCAGCAGTTTACCTCCCTCGTTGGTTGAGCAGTTCTTC. This encodes CASSLPPSLVEQFF.

V is TRBV28 and J is TRBJ2-7; D is undetermined. The germline gives CDR1 MDHEN, CDR2 SYDVKM. With 5 bases removed from V and 8 bases from J, the gap between germline ends came to 16 bases. The CDR3 has 13 residues. CDR3 nucleotides: TGTGCCAGCAGTAGTCCGTCGCCCGCGAAGCAGTACTTC. The encoded protein is CASSSPSPAKQYF. Full variable domain (rest looked up from reference TRBV28 and TRBJ2-7): DVKVTQSSRYLVKRTGEKVFLECVQDMDHENMFWYRQDPGLGLRLIYFSYDVKMKEKGDIPEGYSVSREKKERFSLILESASTNQTSMYLCASSSPSPAKQYFGPGTRLTVT.

In this sample, this clonotype turned up once. This chain links TRBV5-6 with TRBJ1-2; possible D gene TRBD1, 6 bases. CDR3 size: 14 residues. CDR1 is SGHDT, CDR2 YYEEEE, per germline. Trimming took 4 bases from V and 4 from J, leaving 14 bases between them. The CDR3 region is CASSVPRGGYGYTF. CDR3 in DNA: TGTGCCAGCAGCGTCCCCAGGGGAGGCTATGGCTACACCTTC.